Below, one T cell receptor beta chain is given with its context. The data originate from a study of CDR3 diversity in severe acne. The germline CDR1 and CDR2 sequences are MGHDK and SYGVNS. The trim removed 6 bases at V and 5 bases at J, leaving 21 bases unmatched. This CDR3 spans 18 amino acids. TCRdb called the PCR reads again in MiXCR, with one record for every CDR3 protein. Among about 100,000 distinct CDR3 sequences listed, 51% were seen once. The chain uses TRBV25-1 and TRBJ1-2; TRBD1 agrees at 7 bases. Sequencing input: blood. The receptor was isolated from a male donor with acne. The CDR3 DNA reads as TGTGCCAGCAGCTTTAACCCCGGGACAGTGATCAGGTCATATGGCTACACCTTC. Amino acids: CASSFNPGTVIRSYGYTF.